The 16 T cell receptor beta chains given below trace back to one sample, sequenced in a study of cytomegalovirus exposure and HLA in healthy donors. Primers: 60 Vbeta forward and 13 Jbeta reverse. Generated by immunoSEQ multiplex PCR, the TCRdb table keeps only in-frame clones and is missing some. The listing contains roughly 33,000 clones. The material sequenced was PBMCs. Receptor source: a woman aged 40 to 55 in good health and CMV-seropositive.

The rearrangement links TRBV14 to TRBJ1-1; no definite D call. CDR1 is SGHDN, CDR2 FVKESK, per germline. V was shortened by 1 base and J by 4 bases, with 4 bases between the two germline ends. The length of the CDR3 is 12 residues. The CDR3 DNA is TGTGCCAGCAGCCAAGCTGTCACTGAAGCTTTCTTT. Its translation is CASSQAVTEAFF.

This chain uses TRBV15 with TRBJ2-5, with D tentatively TRBD1 (6 bases). The V and J ends lost 0 bases and 5 bases respectively, with 16 bases between them. The CDR3 is 16 residues long. CDR1 is LNHNV and CDR2 is YYDKDF in the germline V gene (reference sequence). In DNA form, the CDR3 reads TGTGCCACCAGCAGAGATGGGAACAGGGAAAGGGAGACCCAGTACTTC. Protein sequence: CATSRDGNRERETQYF.

The chain links TRBV6-5 to TRBJ2-2; D may be TRBD1 (6 bases). Trimming cost V 7 bases and J 2 bases, with 14 bases left between them. The germline V gene encodes CDR1 MNHEY and CDR2 SVGAGI. The CDR3 length is 15 residues. The CDR3 loop reads CASTLQGYNTGELFF. CDR3 nucleotides: TGTGCCAGCACCCTGCAGGGGTATAACACCGGGGAGCTGTTTTTT.

The J gene is TRBJ2-1, the V gene TRBV7-6, with 10 bases identical to TRBD2. CDR1 is SGHVS and CDR2 is FNYEAQ in the germline V gene. The V segment lost 3 bases and the J segment 8 bases; nucleotides outside the gene matches: 4. This CDR3 contains 14 residues. As DNA, the CDR3 is TGTGCCAGCAGCTTGGGGCTAGCGGGAGATGAGCAGTTCTTC. This sequence encodes CASSLGLAGDEQFF. The complete variable domain, with remaining parts taken from reference TRBV7-6 and TRBJ2-1, reads GAGVSQSPRYKVTKRGQDVALRCDPISGHVSLYWYRQALGQGPEFLTYFNYEAQQDKSGLPNDRFSAERPEGSISTLTIQRTEQRDSAMYRCASSLGLAGDEQFFGPGTRLTVL.

The chain uses TRBV4-1 and TRBJ1-2; 8 bases line up with TRBD1. The germline gives CDR1 MGHRA, CDR2 YSYEKL. Germline trimming cut 0 bases from V and 4 bases from J; bases unmatched to any gene: 4. This CDR3 has 15 residues. The CDR3 region has the DNA TGCGCCAGCAGCCAAGATGGACAGGGCTTCTATGGCTACACCTTC. This gives the protein CASSQDGQGFYGYTF.

V is TRBV30 and J is TRBJ2-7; weak D call: TRBD1 (5 bases). The V gene lost 3 bases and the J gene lost 5 bases, with 17 bases spanning the gap. The CDR3 loop spans 14 amino acids. Germline CDR1 is GTSNPN and CDR2 is SVGIG (reference sequence). Here the CDR3 reads CAWRKITGFNEQYF. The DNA for the CDR3 is TGTGCCTGGAGGAAAATTACAGGTTTCAACGAGCAGTACTTC.

The chain recombines TRBV25-1 with TRBJ1-4, with TRBD1 identical over 7 bases. Per the germline V gene, CDR1 is MGHDK and CDR2 is SYGVNS. The CDR3 is 15 amino acids. The junction had 9 bases not matched to a gene; V was cut back by 4 bases and J by 7 bases. In DNA form, the CDR3 reads TGTGCCAGCAGTGGGTGGGACAGCTTGCGTGAAAAACTGTTTTTT. Amino acid sequence: CASSGWDSLREKLFF.

The chain joins TRBV28 to TRBJ2-1; the D gene is possibly TRBD2 (6 bases). The CDR3 is made up of 14 amino acids. The germline CDR1 and CDR2 sequences are MDHEN and SYDVKM. The V and J ends lost 6 bases and 3 bases respectively, with 12 bases between them. CDR3 in amino acids: CASSPPGVYNEQFF. The CDR3 DNA reads TGTGCCAGCAGCCCACCGGGAGTCTACAATGAGCAGTTCTTC.

This chain joins TRBV30 and TRBJ1-1, with TRBD1 matching 8 bases. In germline, CDR1 is GTSNPN, CDR2 SVGIG (reference sequence). This CDR3 is 13 amino acids long. J gave up 5 bases and V 1 base, and 3 bases lay outside the gene matches. CDR3 DNA sequence: TGTGCCTGGAGTGGACAGGGGTCAACTGAAGCTTTCTTT. It specifies CAWSGQGSTEAFF.

The CDR3 spells CSVEGRYTEAFF. In DNA, the CDR3 is TGCAGCGTTGAGGGGAGGTACACTGAAGCTTTCTTT. This chain joins TRBV29-1 and TRBJ1-1; no clear D. Per the germline V gene, CDR1 is SQVTM and CDR2 is ANQGSEA. CDR3 length equals 12 residues. V lost 3 bases and J 3 bases, leaving 8 bases between the germline ends. Full variable domain (outside the CDR3, taken from reference TRBV29-1 and TRBJ1-1): SAVISQKPSRDICQRGTSLTIQCQVDSQVTMMFWYRQQPGQSLTLIATANQGSEATYESGFVIDKFPISRPNLTFSTLTVSNMSPEDSSIYLCSVEGRYTEAFFGQGTRLTVV.

On this clone: Because the CDR3's place on the DNA is in doubt, the DNA is left out and the CDR3 is given as listed by TCRdb. V and J are TRBV6-5 and TRBJ1-1; the DNA was not compared with TRBD1, the D call given in the table. CDR1 and CDR2 from the germline V gene are MNHEY and SVGAGI. The CDR3 is 15 amino acids in total, end residues counted. The CDR3 protein is CASSYFGQGNTEDFF.

A note on this clone: Other nucleotide sequences in the sample specify the same CDR3. This chain uses TRBV6-5 with TRBJ1-3; D call uncertain. Germline assignment: CDR1 MNHEY and CDR2 SVGAGI. The CDR3 extends over 16 amino acids. The V and J ends lost 0 bases and 2 bases respectively, with 11 bases between them. CDR3 nucleotide sequence: TGTGCCAGCAGTTACTCGATAGTAACAGCTGGAAACACCATATATTTT. Residues: CASSYSIVTAGNTIYF.

The rearrangement joins TRBV7-9 to TRBJ2-7; perhaps TRBD2 as D (6 bases). The V gene's germline CDR1 is SEHNR and CDR2 FQNEAQ (reference sequence). The CDR3 length is 14 residues. Trimming stripped 4 bases from V and 1 base from J, with 11 bases between. As DNA, the CDR3 is TGTGCCAGCAGCTCCGGGACTCAATCCTACGAGCAGTACTTC. Translating it yields CASSSGTQSYEQYF.

The chain uses TRBV18 and TRBJ1-2; tentatively, D is TRBD1 (6 bases). The CDR3 is 13 residues long. Trimming removed 5 bases from V and 2 bases from J, with 9 bases in between. Germline-derived CDR1 and CDR2 are KGHSH and LQKENI. The CDR3 sequence is CASSSQGNYGYTF. CDR3 nucleotides: TGTGCCAGCTCATCCCAGGGGAACTATGGCTACACCTTC.

V is TRBV6-5 and J is TRBJ1-1; no clear D. Trimming left V 6 bases short and J 1 base short, with 9 bases between. Germline values: CDR1 MNHEY, CDR2 SVGAGI. This CDR3 region has 13 residues. Here the CDR3 reads CASRSPGNTEAFF. The CDR3 DNA is TGTGCCAGCAGGTCCCCAGGGAACACTGAAGCTTTCTTT.

The V call is TRBV14, the J call TRBJ2-1, with unresolved D. CDR1 is SGHDN and CDR2 is FVKESK in the germline V gene. The CDR3 sequence is 11 residues long. The V gene lost 4 bases and the J gene lost 5 bases, with 3 bases spanning the gap. CDR3 nucleotide sequence: TGTGCCAGCAGCCTAGACAATGAGCAGTTCTTC. Its translation is CASSLDNEQFF.